The 19 T cell receptor beta chains listed next were all sequenced from one sample in a study of T cells in Graves' hyperthyroidism and ophthalmopathy. Amplification of TCR beta CDR3 regions used RNA as the template. HTBI primers drove first-round RT-PCR of the TCR CDR3. TCRdb processed the multiplex PCR reads anew with MiXCR; each CDR3 protein has one entry. The top ten hold approximately 20% of the sample, which has about 160,000 distinct CDR3 sequences, roughly 9.4% seen once. The sequencing input was blood. All receptors come from a woman in her late teens or twenties with Graves' hyperthyroidism that later progressed to Graves' ophthalmopathy.

This clonotype occurred many times. The chain is built from TRBV6-1 and TRBJ1-1; D gene uncertain. The ends were cut back, 6 bases at V and 1 base at J, with 12 bases in the middle. Looked up from germline, CDR1 is MNHNS and CDR2 is SASEGT. This CDR3 has 14 residues. CDR3 nucleotide sequence: TGTGCCAGCAGCCTGATTGACGGGAACACTGAAGCTTTCTTT. Translated, it gives CASSLIDGNTEAFF.

This clonotype was seen ten or more times. This sequence joins TRBV27 and TRBJ2-6; 7 bases fit TRBD1. The CDR3 length is 19 residues. The V gene's germline CDR1 is MNHEY and CDR2 SMNVEV (reference sequence). V dropped 6 bases and J dropped 0; count of bases not matched to a gene: 14. The CDR3 bases are TGTGCCAGCAGCATCGGACAGGAGGTTCCCAGCTCTGGGGCCAACGTCCTGACTTTC. Translated, it gives CASSIGQEVPSSGANVLTF.

The chain joins TRBV7-9 to TRBJ2-5; 10 bases are a match to TRBD2. CDR3 length: 15 amino acids. V lost 4 bases, J lost 4 bases, and 6 bases stayed unmatched. Looked up from germline, CDR1 is SEHNR and CDR2 is FQNEAQ (reference sequence). CDR3 in DNA: TGTGCCAGCAGCTCTAGCGGGAGTGGGTTAGAGACCCAGTACTTC. Translating gives CASSSSGSGLETQYF. Based on the CDR3 plus reference TRBV7-9 and TRBJ2-5, the full variable domain is DTGVSQNPRHKITKRGQNVTFRCDPISEHNRLYWYRQTLGQGPEFLTYFQNEAQLEKSRLLSDRFSAERPKGSFSTLEIQRTEQGDSAMYLCASSSSGSGLETQYFGPGTRLLVL.

This clonotype was seen repeatedly, ten times or more. V is TRBV5-6 and J is TRBJ1-2; 7 bases match TRBD1. The junction had 8 bases not matched to a gene; V was cut back by 4 bases and J by 5 bases. The CDR3 extends over 14 amino acids. Germline CDR1 is SGHDT and CDR2 is YYEEEE. The CDR3 DNA follows: TGTGCCAGCAGCCAGCGGGACAGCGGTTATGGCTACACCTTC. This sequence encodes CASSQRDSGYGYTF.

On this clonotype: This could be a read error, since a much larger clone is one nucleotide away. The chain carries TRBV6-1 and TRBJ1-1; D is perhaps TRBD1 (5 bases). CDR1 and CDR2 (germline): MNHNS, SASEGT. This CDR3 contains 14 residues. The CDR3 is CAGSEATGNTEAFF. The DNA for the CDR3 is TGTGCCGGCAGTGAAGCAACAGGGAACACTGAAGCTTTCTTT.

This clonotype was observed at least ten times. The gene calls are TRBV2 and TRBJ2-5; 8 bases fit TRBD2. The V gene end was trimmed by 2 bases and the J gene end by 5 bases; junction bases not matched to a gene: 7. Germline V gives CDR1 SNHLY, CDR2 FYNNEI. This CDR3 is built from 15 residues. The CDR3 bases are TGTGCCAGCAGTGAAAGGGCTAGCGGGCGGGAGACCCAGTACTTC. This encodes CASSERASGRETQYF.

This clonotype has a handful of counts. This may stem from a read error, because a much larger clone lies one nucleotide away. The CDR3 bases are TGTGCCAGCAGTTACTCGGGACAACGACGGATTGGAGATGACTACACCTTC. This translates into CASSYSGQRRIGDDYTF. This rearrangement joins TRBV6-5 to TRBJ1-2, with D perhaps TRBD1 (6 bases). Trimming removed 0 bases at V and 10 bases at J, with 24 bases between. The CDR3 spans 17 residues. The germline gives CDR1 MNHEY, CDR2 SVGAGI.

V is TRBV7-9 and J is TRBJ2-1; 10 bases are shared with TRBD1. CDR3 size: 16 residues. Germline V gene sequence: CDR1 SEHNR, CDR2 FQNEAQ (reference sequence). Trimming removed 2 bases from V and 10 bases from J; junction bases left unmatched: 11. The CDR3 reads CASSLRTGGNTGEQFF. CDR3 DNA sequence: TGTGCCAGCAGCTTAAGGACAGGGGGGAACACCGGGGAGCAGTTCTTC.

The table lists this clonotype with a few counts. One base away lies a much larger clone, so this may be a sequencing read error. It is likely a read error, because the conserved phenylalanine at the end of the CDR3 is missing. The rearrangement joins TRBV6-1 to TRBJ2-7, with D possibly being TRBD1 (6 bases). Germline values: CDR1 MNHNS, CDR2 SASEGT. V lost 5 bases and J 7 bases, leaving 18 bases between the germline ends. The length of the CDR3 is 14 residues. The DNA of the CDR3 is TGTGCCAGCAGTCCCCTATCCAGGGGAGAAGAGCAGTACCTC. Protein sequence: CASSPLSRGEEQYL.

This clonotype was counted between two and nine times. V is TRBV18 and J is TRBJ2-1; maybe TRBD1 (6 bases). V lost 3 bases and J 4 bases, leaving 13 bases between the germline ends. This CDR3 spans 15 amino acids. Germline V gene data show CDR1 as KGHSH and CDR2 as LQKENI. CDR3 sequence (DNA): TGTGCCAGCTCACCGACAGGCGGGCCGTACAATGAGCAGTTCTTC. It yields the protein CASSPTGGPYNEQFF.

At least ten counts were recorded for this clonotype. V usage is TRBV11-2 and J usage is TRBJ1-2; 7 positions match TRBD1. The V segment lost 5 bases and the J segment 4 bases; nucleotides outside the gene matches: 7. Per germline, CDR1 SGHAT and CDR2 FQNNGV. This CDR3 contains 14 residues. This chain's CDR3 is CASSPGDRIYGYTF. CDR3 bases: TGTGCCAGCAGCCCGGGGGACAGAATCTATGGCTACACCTTC.

This clonotype was seen ten or more times. The V and J genes are TRBV13 and TRBJ1-3, with 9 nucleotides matching TRBD1. This CDR3 has 17 residues. Germline trimming cut 5 bases from V and 1 base from J; bases unmatched to any gene: 9. In germline, CDR1 is PRHDT, CDR2 FYEKMQ (reference sequence). The CDR3 DNA reads as TGTGCCAGCAGCCCACGGGACAGGGCCATTTCTGGAAACACCATATATTTT. Its translation: CASSPRDRAISGNTIYF.

This clonotype was observed at least ten times. The chain has TRBV7-3 and TRBJ2-3; a possible D gene is TRBD2 (5 bases). This CDR3 region has 17 residues. The V gene lost 0 bases and the J gene lost 4 bases, with 17 bases spanning the gap. The germline CDR1 and CDR2 sequences are SGHTA and FQGTGA. This CDR3 is CASSLTGVARASDTQYF. CDR3 bases: TGTGCCAGCAGCTTAACGGGAGTAGCCCGAGCCTCAGATACGCAGTATTTT.

This clonotype was recorded at least ten times. V and J are TRBV28 and TRBJ1-1; a weak D match, TRBD1 (5 bases). The CDR3 runs 14 residues. Germline assignment: CDR1 MDHEN and CDR2 SYDVKM. Trimming left V 3 bases short and J 4 bases short, with 12 bases between. Here the CDR3 DNA reads TGTGCCAGCAGTTTGGGGGAAAGGCGCACTGAAGCTTTCTTT. This translates into CASSLGERRTEAFF.

J is TRBJ1-1 and V is TRBV27; D possibly corresponds to TRBD1 (5 bases). The V end was cut by 5 bases, the J end by 5 bases, with 21 bases between. Germline lookup yields CDR1 MNHEY and CDR2 SMNVEV (reference sequence). The CDR3 runs 16 residues. CDR3 nucleotides: TGTGCCAGCAGTGGGGGAGTGGGGTCGAGTGAGACTGAAGCTTTCTTT. Amino acid sequence: CASSGGVGSSETEAFF.

The chain is built from TRBV19 and TRBJ1-2, with TRBD1 as a possible D gene (6 bases). V was cut by 1 base and J by 2 bases, with 14 bases left in between. The length of the CDR3 is 16 residues. Germline loops: CDR1 LNHDA, CDR2 SQIVND (reference sequence). The CDR3 nucleotides are TGTGCCAGTAGTATAGCCCCCGGGGGCGTAAACTATGGCTACACCTTC. Translated, it gives CASSIAPGGVNYGYTF.

This clonotype was seen many times. The V and J genes are TRBV30 and TRBJ1-6; maybe TRBD1 (6 bases). Germline CDR1 GTSNPN, CDR2 SVGIG (reference sequence). CDR3 length equals 12 residues. The ends were cut back, 1 base at V and 10 bases at J, with 8 bases in the middle. CDR3 region: CAWSAQGSPLHF. In DNA form, the CDR3 reads TGTGCCTGGAGTGCCCAGGGGTCACCCCTCCACTTT.

In this sample, this clonotype turned up many times. The V call is TRBV10-3, the J call TRBJ1-6; the D gene is possibly TRBD1 (5 bases). This CDR3 is 14 amino acids long. The V gene lost 6 bases and the J gene lost 7 bases, with 13 bases spanning the gap. The germline gives CDR1 ENHRY, CDR2 SYGVKD. CDR3 sequence (DNA): TGTGCCATCAGGGACACCCAACAAAATTCACCCCTCCACTTT. It translates to CAIRDTQQNSPLHF.

This clonotype was seen at least ten times. This rearrangement joins TRBV3-1 to TRBJ2-3; 10 positions match TRBD2. V lost 1 base to trimming and J lost 5 bases; unmatched junction nucleotides: 3. The length of the CDR3 is 15 residues. Germline loops: CDR1 LGHDT, CDR2 YNNKEL (reference sequence). The CDR3 DNA follows: TGTGCCAGCAGCCAAGTCTCTAGCGGGAGAGATACGCAGTATTTT. It encodes CASSQVSSGRDTQYF.